This is a list of T cell receptor beta chains from one sample in a study of T cells in pancreatic ductal adenocarcinoma. This table comes from immunoSEQ multiplex PCR, and its TCRdb copy is limited to in-frame clones, with some not included. The repertoire holds roughly 100,000 clones, with about 95% as singletons. Material for sequencing was PBMCs. These TCRs come from a human donor with pancreatic ductal adenocarcinoma. CDR3s include the opening cysteine and the closing phenylalanine or tryptophan. Fields, in order: D gene, V gene, J gene, clone size, CDR3 DNA, CDR3 protein. The D gene is left open where the match is weak. Size is omitted from some rows. Given values are once, few, many or a class for expanded clones.

>TRBD2|TRBV5-1|TRBJ2-1|.
TGCGCCAGCAGTAGCGGGAGCTCCTACAATGAGCAGTTCTTC
CASSSGSSYNEQFF
>.|TRBV11-1|TRBJ2-1|.
TGTGCCAGCAGCAGAGAACCCTTCGGGGATGAGCAGTTCTTC
CASSREPFGDEQFF
>.|TRBV27|TRBJ2-1|once
TGTGCCAGCAGTCCGTATCCGGGGAATGAGCAGTTCTTC
CASSPYPGNEQFF
>TRBD2|TRBV5-4|TRBJ2-1|once
TGTGCCAGCAGCCCTCTAGCGGGAGGGGACAATGAGCAGTTCTTC
CASSPLAGGDNEQFF
>.|TRBV7-6|TRBJ1-1|.
TGTGCCAGCAGCTTAGTAGGGGTGAACACTGAAGCTTTCTTT
CASSLVGVNTEAFF
>.|TRBV6-6|TRBJ2-1|.
TGTGCCAGCAGCCGGGGTCCGGGTGCTTACAATGAGCAGTTCTTC
CASSRGPGAYNEQFF
>TRBD1|TRBV4-1|TRBJ1-5|.
TGCGCCAGCAGCCCACCGGGACAGGGAGCGAGAGGCAATCAGCCCCAGCATTTT
CASSPPGQGARGNQPQHF
>TRBD1|TRBV15|TRBJ1-4|.
TGTGCCACCAGCAGAGATCGGTTACAGGGGGCAACTAATGAAAAACTGTTTTTT
CATSRDRLQGATNEKLFF
>.|TRBV6-5|TRBJ1-5|.
TGTGCCAGCAGGAGACAGTGGGATAGCAATCAGCCCCAGCATTTT
CASRRQWDSNQPQHF
>TRBD2|TRBV27|TRBJ2-5|once
TGTGCCAGCAGTCCAGGACTAGCGGGAGAGACCCAGTACTTC
CASSPGLAGETQYF
>.|TRBV18|TRBJ2-1|.
TGTGCCAGCTCACAAGGACAGTTCTCCTACAATGAGCAGTTCTTC
CASSQGQFSYNEQFF
>.|TRBV7-9|TRBJ2-3|.
TGTGCCAGCAGCGGCCTAGCAGATACGCAGTATTTT
CASSGLADTQYF
>TRBD2|TRBV7-2|TRBJ2-7|.
TGTGCCAGCAGCCTCCTGGGCGGGAGTTACGAGCAGTACTTC
CASSLLGGSYEQYF
>TRBD1|TRBV30|TRBJ1-1|.
TGTGCCTGGAGGTCGGGCCAGGGGGCTAACACTGAAGCTTTCTTT
CAWRSGQGANTEAFF
>.|TRBV11-2|TRBJ1-3|.
TGTGCCAGCAGCCCCGGACTTCTGAACACCATATATTTT
CASSPGLLNTIYF
>.|TRBV2|TRBJ2-2|.
TGTGCCAGCAGTAGAGAGTACACCGGGGAGCTGTTTTTT
CASSREYTGELFF
>TRBD1|TRBV6-5|TRBJ2-3|.
TGTGCCAGCAGCCGGACAGGGCTGAGCACAGATACGCAGTATTTT
CASSRTGLSTDTQYF
>TRBD2|TRBV23-1|TRBJ2-5|.
TGCGCCAGCAGTCAAAGGGGCCAGCGGGGTAGGGGCGGCCAAGAGACCCAGTACTTC
CASSQRGQRGRGGQETQYF
>.|TRBV25-1|TRBJ1-1|once
TGTGCCAGCAGTGAATACGTGTTCACTGAAGCTTTCTTT
CASSEYVFTEAFF
>TRBD2|TRBV15|TRBJ2-1|.
TGTGCCACCAGCAGAGGACAGAGGGGACTAGCGGGAGTCAATGAGCAGTTCTTC
CATSRGQRGLAGVNEQFF
>TRBD2|TRBV5-8|TRBJ2-3|.
TGTGCCAGCAGCTTCCGCCGGGGAGGGGGCACAGATACGCAGTATTTT
CASSFRRGGGTDTQYF
>.|TRBV6-6|TRBJ1-1|.
TGTGCCAGCAGACCCAGGGAGGTGTTGAACACTGAAGCTTTCTTT
CASRPREVLNTEAFF
>TRBD1|TRBV2|TRBJ1-5|.
TGTGCCAGCAGTACCACAGGGGCGCAACAGCCCCAGCATTTT
CASSTTGAQQPQHF
>TRBD1|TRBV28|TRBJ1-5|.
TGTGCCAGCAGTTCGGACAGGAAAAATCAGCCCCAGCATTTT
CASSSDRKNQPQHF
>.|TRBV6-6|TRBJ2-3|.
TGTGCCAGCAGTTACTCGACGCTAGACACAGATACGCAGTATTTT
CASSYSTLDTDTQYF
>TRBD2|TRBV10-3|TRBJ2-7|.
TGTGCCATCAGTGTCGGGACTAGCGGCACCTACGAGCAGTACTTC
CAISVGTSGTYEQYF